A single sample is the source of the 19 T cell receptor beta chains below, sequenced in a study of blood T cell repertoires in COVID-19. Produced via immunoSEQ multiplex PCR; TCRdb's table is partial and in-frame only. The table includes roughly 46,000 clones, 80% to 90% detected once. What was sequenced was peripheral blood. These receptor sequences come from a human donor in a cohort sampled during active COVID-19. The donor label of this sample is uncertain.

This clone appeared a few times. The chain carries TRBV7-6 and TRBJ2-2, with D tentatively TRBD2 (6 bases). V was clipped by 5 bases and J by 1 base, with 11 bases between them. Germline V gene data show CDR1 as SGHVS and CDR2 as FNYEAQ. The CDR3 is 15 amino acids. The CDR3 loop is CASSPQGGNTGELFF. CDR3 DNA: TGTGCCAGCAGCCCTCAGGGAGGGAACACCGGGGAGCTGTTTTTT.

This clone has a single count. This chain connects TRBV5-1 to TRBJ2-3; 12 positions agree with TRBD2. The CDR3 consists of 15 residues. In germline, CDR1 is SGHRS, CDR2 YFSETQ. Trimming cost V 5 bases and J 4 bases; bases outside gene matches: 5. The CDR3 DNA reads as TGCGCCAGCAGTGCTAGCGGGGGGGCCCCAGATACGCAGTATTTT. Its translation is CASSASGGAPDTQYF.

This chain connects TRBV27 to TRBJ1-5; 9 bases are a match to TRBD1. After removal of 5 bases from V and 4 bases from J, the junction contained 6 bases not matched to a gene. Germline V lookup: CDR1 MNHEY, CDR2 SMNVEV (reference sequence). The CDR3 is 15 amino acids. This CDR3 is CASSPGTGSNQPQHF. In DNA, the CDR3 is TGTGCCAGCAGTCCAGGGACAGGGTCAAATCAGCCCCAGCATTTT.

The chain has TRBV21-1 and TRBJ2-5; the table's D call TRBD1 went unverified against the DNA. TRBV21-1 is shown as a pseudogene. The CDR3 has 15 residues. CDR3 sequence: CASSIRGQVEETQYF. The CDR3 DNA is TGTGCCAGCAGCATTAGGGGACAGGTCGAAGAGACCCAGTACTTC.

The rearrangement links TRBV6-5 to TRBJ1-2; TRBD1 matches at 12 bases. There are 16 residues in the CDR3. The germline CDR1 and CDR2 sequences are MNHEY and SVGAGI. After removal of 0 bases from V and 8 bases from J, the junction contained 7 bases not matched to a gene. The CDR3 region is CASSYSPGQGARGYTF. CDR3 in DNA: TGTGCCAGCAGTTACTCCCCGGGACAGGGGGCGCGAGGCTACACCTTC.

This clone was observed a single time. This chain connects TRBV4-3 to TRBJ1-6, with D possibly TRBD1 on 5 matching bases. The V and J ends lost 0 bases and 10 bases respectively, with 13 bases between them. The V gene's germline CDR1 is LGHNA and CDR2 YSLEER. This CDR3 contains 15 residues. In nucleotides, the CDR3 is TGCGCCAGCAGCCAAGATCCCAGGGCAAAGTCACCCCTCCACTTT. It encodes CASSQDPRAKSPLHF.

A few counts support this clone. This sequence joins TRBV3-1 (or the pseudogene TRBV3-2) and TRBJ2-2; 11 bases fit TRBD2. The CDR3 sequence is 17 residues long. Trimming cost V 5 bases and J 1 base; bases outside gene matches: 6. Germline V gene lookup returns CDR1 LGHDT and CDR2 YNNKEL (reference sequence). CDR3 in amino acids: CASSSKTSGVNTGELFF. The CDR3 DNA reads TGTGCCAGCAGCTCCAAGACTAGCGGGGTGAACACCGGGGAGCTGTTTTTT.

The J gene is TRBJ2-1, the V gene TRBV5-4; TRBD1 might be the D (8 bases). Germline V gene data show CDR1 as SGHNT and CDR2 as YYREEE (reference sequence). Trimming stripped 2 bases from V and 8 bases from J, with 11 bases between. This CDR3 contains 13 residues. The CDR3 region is CASSLTGGDEQFF. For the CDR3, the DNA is TGTGCCAGCAGCTTAACAGGGGGGGATGAGCAGTTCTTC.

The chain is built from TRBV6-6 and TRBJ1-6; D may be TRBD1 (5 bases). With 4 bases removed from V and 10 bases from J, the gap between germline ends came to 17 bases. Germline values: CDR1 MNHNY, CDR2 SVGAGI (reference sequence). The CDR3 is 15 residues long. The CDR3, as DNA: TGTGCCAGCAGTTCCCCCGACAGCCGTGGGTCACCCCTCCACTTT. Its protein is CASSSPDSRGSPLHF.

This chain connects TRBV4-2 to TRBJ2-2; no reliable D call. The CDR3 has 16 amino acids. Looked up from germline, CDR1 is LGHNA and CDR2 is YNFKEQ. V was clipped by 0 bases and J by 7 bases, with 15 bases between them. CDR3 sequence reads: CASSQERTRGHGELFF. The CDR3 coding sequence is TGTGCCAGCAGCCAAGAACGAACCAGAGGCCACGGGGAGCTGTTTTTT.

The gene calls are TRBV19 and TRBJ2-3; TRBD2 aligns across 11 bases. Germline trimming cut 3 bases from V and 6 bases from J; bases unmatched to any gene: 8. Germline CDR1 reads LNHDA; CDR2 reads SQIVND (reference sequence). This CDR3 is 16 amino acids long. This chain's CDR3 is CASSIRLAGGGDTQYF. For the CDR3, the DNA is TGTGCCAGTAGTATTCGGCTAGCGGGGGGAGGGGATACGCAGTATTTT.

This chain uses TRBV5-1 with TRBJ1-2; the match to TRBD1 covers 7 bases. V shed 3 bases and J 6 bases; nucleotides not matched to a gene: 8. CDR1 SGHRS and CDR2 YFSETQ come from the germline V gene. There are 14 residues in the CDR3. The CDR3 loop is CASSWKGGADGYTF. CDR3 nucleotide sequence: TGCGCCAGCAGCTGGAAAGGGGGCGCGGATGGCTACACCTTC.

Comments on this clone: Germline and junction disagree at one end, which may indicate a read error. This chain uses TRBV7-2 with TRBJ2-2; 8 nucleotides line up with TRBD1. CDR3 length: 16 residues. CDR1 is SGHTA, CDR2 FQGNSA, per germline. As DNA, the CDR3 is TGTGCCAGCAGCTTAATCAGGGGGCAAAACACCAGGGAGCTGTTTTTT. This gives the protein CASSLIRGQNTRELFF.

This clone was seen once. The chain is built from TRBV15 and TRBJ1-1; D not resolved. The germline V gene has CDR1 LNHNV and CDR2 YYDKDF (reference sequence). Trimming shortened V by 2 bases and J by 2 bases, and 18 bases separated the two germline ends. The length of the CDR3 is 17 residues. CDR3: CATSRPGQERANTEAFF. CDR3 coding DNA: TGTGCCACCAGCAGACCGGGCCAGGAGAGGGCAAACACTGAAGCTTTCTTT.

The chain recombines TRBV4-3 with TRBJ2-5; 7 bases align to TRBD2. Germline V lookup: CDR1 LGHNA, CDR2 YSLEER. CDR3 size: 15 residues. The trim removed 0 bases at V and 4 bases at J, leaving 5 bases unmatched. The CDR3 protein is CASSQDWASGETQYF. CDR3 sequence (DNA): TGCGCCAGCAGCCAAGATTGGGCTAGCGGAGAGACCCAGTACTTC.

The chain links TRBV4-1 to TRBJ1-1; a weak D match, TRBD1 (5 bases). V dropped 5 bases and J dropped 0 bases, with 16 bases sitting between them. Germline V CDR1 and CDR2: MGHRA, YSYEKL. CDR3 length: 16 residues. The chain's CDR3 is CASSLGSEGMNTEAFF. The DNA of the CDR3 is TGCGCCAGCAGCTTGGGGTCGGAGGGGATGAACACTGAAGCTTTCTTT.

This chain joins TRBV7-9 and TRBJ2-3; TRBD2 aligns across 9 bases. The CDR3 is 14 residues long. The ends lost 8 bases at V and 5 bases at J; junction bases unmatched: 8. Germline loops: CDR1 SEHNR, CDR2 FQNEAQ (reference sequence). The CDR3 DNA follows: TGTGCCAGCGGGGGGGCGGGGGGGCAAGATACGCAGTATTTT. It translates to CASGGAGGQDTQYF.

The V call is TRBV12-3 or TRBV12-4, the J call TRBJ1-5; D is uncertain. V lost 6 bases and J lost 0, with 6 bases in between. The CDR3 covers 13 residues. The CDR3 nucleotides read TGTGCCAGCAGCAGCGATAGCAATCAGCCCCAGCATTTT. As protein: CASSSDSNQPQHF.

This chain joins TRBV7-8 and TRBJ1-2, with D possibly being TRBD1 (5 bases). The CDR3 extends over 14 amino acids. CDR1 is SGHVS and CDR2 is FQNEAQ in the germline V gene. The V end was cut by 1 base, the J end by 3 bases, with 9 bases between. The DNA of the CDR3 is TGTGCCAGCAGCTTAGTTCCGACAGACTATGGCTACACCTTC. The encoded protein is CASSLVPTDYGYTF.